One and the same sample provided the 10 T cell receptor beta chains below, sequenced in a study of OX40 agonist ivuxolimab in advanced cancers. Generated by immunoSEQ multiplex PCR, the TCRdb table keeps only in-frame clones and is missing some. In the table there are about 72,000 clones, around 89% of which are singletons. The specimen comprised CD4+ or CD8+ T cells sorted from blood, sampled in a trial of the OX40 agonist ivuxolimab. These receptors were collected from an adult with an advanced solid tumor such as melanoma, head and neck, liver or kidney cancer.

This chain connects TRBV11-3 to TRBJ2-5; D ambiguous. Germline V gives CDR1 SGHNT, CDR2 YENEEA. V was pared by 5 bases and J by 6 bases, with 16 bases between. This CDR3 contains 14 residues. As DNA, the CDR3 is TGTGCCAGCAGCCGACCGGAAGGTCTGAAGACCCAGTACTTC. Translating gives CASSRPEGLKTQYF.

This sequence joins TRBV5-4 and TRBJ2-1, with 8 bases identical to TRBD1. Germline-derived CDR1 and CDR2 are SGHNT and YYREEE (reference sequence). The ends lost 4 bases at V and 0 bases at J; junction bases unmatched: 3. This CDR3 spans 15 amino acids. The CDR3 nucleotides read TGTGCCAGCAGCCAAGACAGGGGCTCCTACAATGAGCAGTTCTTC. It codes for CASSQDRGSYNEQFF.

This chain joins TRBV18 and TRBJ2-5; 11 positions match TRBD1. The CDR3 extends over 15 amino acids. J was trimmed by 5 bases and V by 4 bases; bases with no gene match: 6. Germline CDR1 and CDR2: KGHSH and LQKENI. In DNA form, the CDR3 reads TGTGCCAGCTCACTTCCCGGGACAGGGGGGGAGACCCAGTACTTC. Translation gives CASSLPGTGGETQYF.

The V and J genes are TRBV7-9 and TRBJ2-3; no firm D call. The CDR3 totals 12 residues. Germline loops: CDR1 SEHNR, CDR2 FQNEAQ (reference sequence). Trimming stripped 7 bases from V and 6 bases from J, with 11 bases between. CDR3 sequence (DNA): TGTGCCAGCAACCCCCTAGGGGATACGCAGTATTTT. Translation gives CASNPLGDTQYF.

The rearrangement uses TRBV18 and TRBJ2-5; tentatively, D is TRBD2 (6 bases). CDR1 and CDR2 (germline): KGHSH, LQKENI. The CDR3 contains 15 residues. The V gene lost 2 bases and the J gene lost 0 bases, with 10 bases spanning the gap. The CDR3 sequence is CASSPRSSDQETQYF. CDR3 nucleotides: TGTGCCAGCTCACCAAGATCTAGCGACCAAGAGACCCAGTACTTC. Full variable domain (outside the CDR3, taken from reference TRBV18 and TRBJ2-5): NAGVMQNPRHLVRRRGQEARLRCSPMKGHSHVYWYRQLPEEGLKFMVYLQKENIIDESGMPKERFSAEFPKEGPSILRIQQVVRGDSAAYFCASSPRSSDQETQYFGPGTRLLVL.

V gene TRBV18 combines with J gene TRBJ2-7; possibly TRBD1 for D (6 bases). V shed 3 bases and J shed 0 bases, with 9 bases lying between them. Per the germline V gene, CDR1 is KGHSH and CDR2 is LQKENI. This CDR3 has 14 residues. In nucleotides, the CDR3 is TGTGCCAGCTCACCCCGGGACAACTCCTACGAGCAGTACTTC. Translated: CASSPRDNSYEQYF.

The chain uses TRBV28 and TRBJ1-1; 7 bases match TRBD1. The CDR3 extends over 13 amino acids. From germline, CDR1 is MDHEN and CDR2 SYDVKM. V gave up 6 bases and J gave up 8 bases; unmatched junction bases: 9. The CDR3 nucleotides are TGTGCCAGCAGCAAACAGGGGCGGAGGGAAGCTTTCTTT. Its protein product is CASSKQGRREAFF.

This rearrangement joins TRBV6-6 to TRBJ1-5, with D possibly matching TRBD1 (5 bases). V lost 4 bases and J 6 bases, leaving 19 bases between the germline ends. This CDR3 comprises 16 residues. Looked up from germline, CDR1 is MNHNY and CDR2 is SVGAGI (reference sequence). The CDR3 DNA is TGTGCCAGCAGTTCCCCGATGGAGGGACGAGGTCAGCCCCAGCATTTT. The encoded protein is CASSSPMEGRGQPQHF.

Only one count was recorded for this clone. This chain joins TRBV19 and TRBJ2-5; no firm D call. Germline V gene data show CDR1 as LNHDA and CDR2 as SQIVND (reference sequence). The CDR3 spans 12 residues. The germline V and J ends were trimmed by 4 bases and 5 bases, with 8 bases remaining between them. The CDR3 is CASSTLGETQYF. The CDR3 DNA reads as TGTGCCAGTAGTACTCTTGGGGAGACCCAGTACTTC.

The CDR3 nucleotides read TGCGCCAGCAGCCAATACCCAGATACGCAGTATTTT. Protein sequence: CASSQYPDTQYF. J is TRBJ2-3 and V is TRBV4-1; D is ambiguous. Germline V gene data show CDR1 as MGHRA and CDR2 as YSYEKL. Trimming left V 2 bases short and J 4 bases short, with 4 bases between. The CDR3 extends over 12 amino acids.